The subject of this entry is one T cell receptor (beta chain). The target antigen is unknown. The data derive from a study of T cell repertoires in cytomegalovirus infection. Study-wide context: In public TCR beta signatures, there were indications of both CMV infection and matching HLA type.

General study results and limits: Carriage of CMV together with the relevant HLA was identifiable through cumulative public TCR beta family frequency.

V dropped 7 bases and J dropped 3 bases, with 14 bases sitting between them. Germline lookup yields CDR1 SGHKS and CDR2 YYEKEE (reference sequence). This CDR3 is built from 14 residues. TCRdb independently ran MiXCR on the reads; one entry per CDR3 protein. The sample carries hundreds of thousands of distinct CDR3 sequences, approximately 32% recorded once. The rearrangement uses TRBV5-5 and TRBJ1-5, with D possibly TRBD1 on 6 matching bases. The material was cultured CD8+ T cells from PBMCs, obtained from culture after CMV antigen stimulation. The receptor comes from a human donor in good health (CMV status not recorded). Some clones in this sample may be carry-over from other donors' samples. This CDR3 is CASSAGVPNQPQHF. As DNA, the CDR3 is TGTGCCAGCTCGGCAGGGGTCCCCAATCAGCCCCAGCATTTT.